There are a few counts of the clone carrying this T cell receptor beta chain. Its antigen is unidentified. Trimming took 5 bases from V and 5 from J; bases not matched to a gene: 4. CDR3 length: 15 amino acids. CDR1 LNHDA and CDR2 SQIVND come from the germline V gene (reference sequence). This specimen belongs to a study of T cell repertoires in cytomegalovirus infection. About the research overall: HLA-B-restricted CMV epitopes that are well studied, plus recently identified HLA-C-restricted ones, were used by the study. Broader study findings: HLA-C-restricted TCR beta clonotypes specific for CMV led the ex vivo response.

MiXCR was run by TCRdb on the reads, yielding one entry per CDR3 protein. The repertoire has about 110,000 distinct CDR3 sequences, over 40% of them found once; the top ten carry approximately 74%. The chain couples TRBV19 to TRBJ2-3, with 13 bases that match TRBD2. This TCR came from a human donor in good health (CMV status not recorded). Some clones in this sample may be carry-over from other donors' samples. The input for sequencing was CD8+ T cells from cultured PBMCs, taken from culture after CMV antigen stimulation. Here the CDR3 DNA reads TGTGCCAGTAGTCCCTGGACTAGCGGGGGAGATACGCAGTATTTT. The encoded protein is CASSPWTSGGDTQYF.